The present T cell receptor beta chain was sequenced within a study of radiation and T cells in renal cell carcinoma. Sequenced by immunoSEQ multiplex PCR; TCRdb stores in-frame clones only, minus some. The sample lists under 100,000 clones, around 83% occurring once. J gave up 4 bases and V 1 base, and 7 bases lay outside the gene matches. The CDR3 spans 16 residues. Germline lookup yields CDR1 SGHDT and CDR2 YYEEEE. Time point indicated: blood 4 weeks post-SBRT, at nephrectomy. Treatment meaning: 15 Gy SBRT to primary tumor, nephrectomy 4 weeks later. This rearrangement joins TRBV5-6 to TRBJ2-1; 8 bases agree with TRBD2. Sequencing used blood, obtained from a patient whose treatment included radiotherapy and nephrectomy. The receptor was derived from a man aged 55 to 70 with renal cell carcinoma. CDR3 DNA: TGTGCCAGCAGCTTGACTAGCGGAGTCGGGTACAATGAGCAGTTCTTC. This sequence encodes CASSLTSGVGYNEQFF.